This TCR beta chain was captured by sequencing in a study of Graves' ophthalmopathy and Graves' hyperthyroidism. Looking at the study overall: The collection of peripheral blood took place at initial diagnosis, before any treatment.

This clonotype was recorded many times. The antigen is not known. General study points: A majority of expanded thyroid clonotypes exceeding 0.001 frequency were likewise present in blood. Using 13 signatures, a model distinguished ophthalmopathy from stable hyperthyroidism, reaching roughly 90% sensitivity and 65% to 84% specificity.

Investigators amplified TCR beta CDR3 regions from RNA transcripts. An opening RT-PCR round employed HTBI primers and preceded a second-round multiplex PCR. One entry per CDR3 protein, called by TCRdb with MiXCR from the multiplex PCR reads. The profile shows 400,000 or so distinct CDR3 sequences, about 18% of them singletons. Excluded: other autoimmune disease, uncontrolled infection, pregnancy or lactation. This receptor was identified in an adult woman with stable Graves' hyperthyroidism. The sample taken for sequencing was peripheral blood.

CDR3 loop: CATSRDLQGMGQYGYTF. The CDR3 nucleotides are TGTGCCACCAGCAGAGATCTGCAGGGAATGGGTCAGTATGGCTACACCTTC. The chain combines TRBV15 with TRBJ1-2; the D gene is possibly TRBD1 (5 bases). V was clipped by 0 bases and J by 5 bases, with 19 bases between them. Germline V gene lookup returns CDR1 LNHNV and CDR2 YYDKDF (reference sequence). The CDR3 length is 17 residues.